This T cell receptor beta chain comes out of a study of spatial heterogeneity in lung cancer. Time point here: sample taken at primary tumor resection. Whole RNA was taken from tumor, nontumor lung or frozen PBMC; it was then sequenced unsorted. The CDR3 sequence is 17 residues long. V was pared by 5 bases and J by 0 bases, with 18 bases between. Germline V gene sequence: CDR1 SGHVS, CDR2 FQNEAQ. In this sample, this clonotype turned up many times. A single record per CDR3 protein comes from TCRdb applying MiXCR to the 5' RACE reads. The table has 25,000 or so distinct CDR3 sequences, approximately 3% seen once.

The genes are TRBV7-8 and TRBJ2-3; the D is unclear. The sequence came from a female donor with early-stage non-small cell lung cancer. Specimen: PBMCs, collected at surgery. CDR3 loop: CASSHGRFNPSTDTQYF. CDR3 nucleotides: TGTGCCAGCAGCCATGGACGGTTTAACCCTAGCACAGATACGCAGTATTTT.